The sequence of this TCR beta chain was determined in a study of T cells after yellow fever vaccination. Study context: SMART-Seq v4 Ultra Low Input handled preparation of low-cell-number fractions. General observations from the study: Just a small share of clonotypes turned up in the CD4 compartment as well as the CD8 compartment. Researchers cautioned that FACS-sorted repertoires could harbor abundant clonotypes contaminating from the bulk population.

The CDR3 is made up of 12 amino acids. Deletions cut 5 bases from V and 6 bases from J, with 8 bases between. The germline CDR1 and CDR2 sequences are LNHNV and YYDKDF (reference sequence). In this sample, this clonotype turned up a few times. What it binds is not known. Making TCR cDNA involved 5'RACE template switching, which added UMIs and a universal primer site. TCRdb re-derived calls from the 5' RACE reads in MiXCR, one entry per CDR3 protein. The data contain 95,000 to 150,000 distinct CDR3 sequences, 15% of them seen just once; the ten biggest clones take up around 46%. This TCR came from a man younger than 35 who received the YFV17D yellow fever vaccine. This sample comprised CD8+ T cells sorted from PBMCs, obtained 5 days after the yellow fever booster vaccination. The V and J genes are TRBV15 and TRBJ1-5, with D unclear. DNA of the CDR3: TGTGCCACCAGCGGGGAGGGTCAGCCCCAGCATTTT. Amino acids: CATSGEGQPQHF.